This paragraph reports one TCR beta chain. What it binds is not known. This CDR3 region has 13 residues. J gave up 3 bases and V 3 bases, and 4 bases lay outside the gene matches. Germline V gene lookup returns CDR1 GTSNPN and CDR2 SVGIG (reference sequence). The data originate from a study of early T cells in non-severe SARS-CoV-2 infection. Findings of the study overall: Reliance on VDJdb matching favored anti-spike CD8 responses; private and CD4 specificities were missed.

TCRdb fed the 5' RACE reads into MiXCR, producing one record per CDR3 protein. This table holds 15,000 to 20,000 distinct CDR3 sequences, more than 5.5% found once. J is TRBJ1-1 and V is TRBV30; the match to TRBD1 covers 7 bases. Sequenced here: whole blood, sampled at baseline. This clonotype was sampled from an adult who was a healthcare worker with PCR-confirmed SARS-CoV-2 infection or an uninfected control (not recorded which). The CDR3 sequence is CAWRAGQDTEAFF. In DNA, the CDR3 is TGTGCCTGGAGGGCAGGACAGGACACTGAAGCTTTCTTT.